This T cell receptor (beta chain) was recorded in a study of CXCR3-negative and CXCR3-positive naive CD8 T cells. Libraries were UMI-labeled 5' RACE TRB cDNA. TCRdb reprocessed the 5' RACE reads, with one entry per CDR3 protein and no DNA. The repertoire table contains under 65,000 distinct CDR3 sequences. The sample taken for sequencing was memory CD8+ T cells from blood. The source is a human donor in good health. Some clones in this sample may be carry-over from other donors' samples.

CDR3 loop: CSASPATPTYEQYF. V and J are TRBV20-1 and TRBJ2-7. This CDR3 region has 14 residues. CDR1 and CDR2 (germline): DFQATT, SNEGSKA (reference sequence).